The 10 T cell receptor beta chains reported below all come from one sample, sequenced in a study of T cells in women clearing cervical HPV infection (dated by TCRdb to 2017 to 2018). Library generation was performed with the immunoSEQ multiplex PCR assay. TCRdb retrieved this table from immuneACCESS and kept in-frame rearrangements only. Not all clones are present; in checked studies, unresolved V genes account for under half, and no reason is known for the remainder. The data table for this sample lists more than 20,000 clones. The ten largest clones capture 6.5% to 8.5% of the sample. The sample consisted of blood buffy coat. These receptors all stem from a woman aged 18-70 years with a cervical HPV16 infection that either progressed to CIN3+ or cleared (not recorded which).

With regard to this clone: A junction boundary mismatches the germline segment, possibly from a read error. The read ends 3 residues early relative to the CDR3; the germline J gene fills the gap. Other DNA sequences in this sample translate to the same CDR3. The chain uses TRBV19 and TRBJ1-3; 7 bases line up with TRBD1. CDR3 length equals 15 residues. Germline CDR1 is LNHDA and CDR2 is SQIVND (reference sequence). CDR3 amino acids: CASSSTGDSGNTIYF. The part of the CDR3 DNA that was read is TGTGCCAGTAGTTCCACAGGGGACTCAGGAAACACG.

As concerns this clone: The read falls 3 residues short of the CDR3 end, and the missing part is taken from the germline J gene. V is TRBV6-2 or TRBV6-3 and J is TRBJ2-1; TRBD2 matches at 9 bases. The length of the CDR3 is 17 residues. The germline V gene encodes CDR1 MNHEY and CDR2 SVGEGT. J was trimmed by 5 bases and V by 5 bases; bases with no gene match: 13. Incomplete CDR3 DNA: TGTGCCAGCAGTACTTTCTCTCTAGCGGGATCTAACAATGAG. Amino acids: CASSTFSLAGSNNE. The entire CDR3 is CASSTFSLAGSNNEQFF.

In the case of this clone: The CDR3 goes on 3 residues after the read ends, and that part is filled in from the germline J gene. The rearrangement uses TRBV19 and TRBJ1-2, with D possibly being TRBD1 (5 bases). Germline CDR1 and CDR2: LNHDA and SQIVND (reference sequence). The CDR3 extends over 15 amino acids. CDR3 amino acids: CASSIAAGQSYDYTF. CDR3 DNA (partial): TGTGCCAGTAGTATAGCTGCTGGACAAAGCTACGAC.

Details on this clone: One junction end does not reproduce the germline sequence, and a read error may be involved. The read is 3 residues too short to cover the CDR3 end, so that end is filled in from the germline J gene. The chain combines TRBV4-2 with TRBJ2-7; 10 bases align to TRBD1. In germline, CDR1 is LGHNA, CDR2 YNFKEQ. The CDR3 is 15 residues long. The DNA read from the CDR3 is TGCGCCAGCAGCTCGGGGACAGGGGTTTCCTACGAG. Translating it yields CASSSGTGVSYE. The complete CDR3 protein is CASSSGTGVSYEQYF.

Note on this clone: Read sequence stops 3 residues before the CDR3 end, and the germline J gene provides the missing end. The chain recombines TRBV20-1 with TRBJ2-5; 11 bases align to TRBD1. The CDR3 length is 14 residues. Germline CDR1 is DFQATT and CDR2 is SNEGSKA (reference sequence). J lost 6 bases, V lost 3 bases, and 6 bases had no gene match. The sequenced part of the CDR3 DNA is TGCAGTGCTAGCGGGACAGGGGGAATGCAGACC. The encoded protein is CSASGTGGMQT. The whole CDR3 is CSASGTGGMQTQYF.

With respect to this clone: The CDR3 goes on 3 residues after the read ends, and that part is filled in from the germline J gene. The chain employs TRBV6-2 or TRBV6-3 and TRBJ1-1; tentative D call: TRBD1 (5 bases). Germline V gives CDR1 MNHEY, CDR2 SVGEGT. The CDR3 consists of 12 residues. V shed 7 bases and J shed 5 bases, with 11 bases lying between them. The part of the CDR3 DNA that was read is TGTGCCAGCAAAAATGGGGGGACTGAA. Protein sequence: CASKNGGTE. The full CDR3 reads CASKNGGTEAFF.

CDR3 amino acids: CASRDKTNTGELFF. The DNA read from the CDR3 is TGTGCCAGTAGGGACAAAACGAACACCGGGGAG. The chain is built from TRBV19 and TRBJ2-2; D is possibly TRBD1 (5 bases). The read is 3 residues too short to cover the CDR3 end, so that end is filled in from the germline J gene. The CDR3 spans 14 residues. The germline V and J ends were trimmed by 6 bases and 0 bases, with 8 bases remaining between them. Germline V gene data show CDR1 as LNHDA and CDR2 as SQIVND (reference sequence).

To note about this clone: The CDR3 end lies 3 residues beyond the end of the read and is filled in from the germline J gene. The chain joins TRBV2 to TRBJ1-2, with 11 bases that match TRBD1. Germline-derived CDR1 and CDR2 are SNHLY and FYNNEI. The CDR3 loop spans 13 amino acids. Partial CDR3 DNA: TGTGCCAGCAACGGACAGGGGGCCGGCGGC. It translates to CASNGQGAGG. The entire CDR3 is CASNGQGAGGYTF.

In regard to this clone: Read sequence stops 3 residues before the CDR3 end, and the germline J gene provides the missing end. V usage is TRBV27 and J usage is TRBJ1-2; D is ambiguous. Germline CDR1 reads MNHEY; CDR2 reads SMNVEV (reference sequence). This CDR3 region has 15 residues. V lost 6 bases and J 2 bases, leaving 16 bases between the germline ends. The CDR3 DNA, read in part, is TGTGCCAGCAGAATAGGCTATACACTAAACTATGGC. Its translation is CASRIGYTLNYG. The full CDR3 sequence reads CASRIGYTLNYGYTF.

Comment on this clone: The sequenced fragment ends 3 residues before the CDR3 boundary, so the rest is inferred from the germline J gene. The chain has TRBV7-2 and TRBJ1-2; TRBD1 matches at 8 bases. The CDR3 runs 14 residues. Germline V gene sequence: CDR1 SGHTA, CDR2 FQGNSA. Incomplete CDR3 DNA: TGTGCCAGCAGCTTTTCCGGGACAGGAGCCGAC. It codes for CASSFSGTGAD. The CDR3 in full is CASSFSGTGADYTF.